This TCR beta chain came from a study of T cell clonality in common variable immunodeficiency. Comment on this clone: Its antigen is still unknown. The CDR3 end falls 3 residues outside the read, so it is completed with the germline J gene.

V lost 4 bases, J lost 3 bases, and 1 base stayed unmatched. CDR3 length equals 13 residues. Germline CDR1 is GTSNPN and CDR2 is SVGIG (reference sequence). Study observations and caveats: Fewer deletions and N-nucleotide insertions were reportedly seen in common variable immunodeficiency TCR beta sequences.

Assay: immunoSEQ multiplex PCR; the TCRdb copy retains only in-frame clones and omits some. Its table records over 15,000 clones. The specimen sequenced was peripheral blood mononuclear cells. This chain joins TRBV30 and TRBJ2-5, with 11 bases matching TRBD2. The receptor was derived from a human donor with common variable immunodeficiency. The CDR3 DNA, read in part, is TGTGCCTGGATAGCGGGAGGGGAAGAGACC. It yields the protein CAWIAGGEET. The CDR3 in its entirety is CAWIAGGEETQYF.